The rows below give T cell receptor beta chains drawn from one sample of a study of shared clonotypes between healthy human individuals. Libraries were prepared by immunoSEQ multiplex PCR; TCRdb keeps only in-frame clonotypes and omits some of them. The table has 400,000 to 500,000 clones, 76% seen once. Sequencing used PBMCs. All receptors derive from a woman aged 40 to 55 in good health. Some clones in this sample may be carry-over from other donors' samples. Each CDR3 is given with its conserved first and last residue. A D gene is named only where the DNA matches it firmly. The size entry is marked missing in some rows and otherwise reads once, few, many or a size class.

clone_size	v_call	j_call	d_call	cdr3_nt	cdr3_aa
.	TRBV7-2	TRBJ1-2	.	TGTGCCAGCAGACCCATGGGTTCGGCGATCGGTTGGGGCTACACCTTC	CASRPMGSAIGWGYTF
.	TRBV6-6	TRBJ2-2	.	TGTGCCAGCAGCGACCAAGGGGGTCCCAACGGGGAGCTGTTTTTT	CASSDQGGPNGELFF
.	TRBV9	TRBJ1-2	TRBD1	TGTGCCAGCAGCGTAAGGGAACAGGGGTTCTATGGCTACACCTTC	CASSVREQGFYGYTF
.	TRBV6-6	TRBJ2-3	TRBD2	TGTGCCAGCAGTACTAGCGGGAGTACAGATACGCAGTACTTT	CASSTSGSTDTQYF
.	TRBV5-1	TRBJ1-4	.	TGCGCCAGCAGCCCCGGCTCGGTTGCAACTAATGAAAAACTGTTTTTT	CASSPGSVATNEKLFF
.	TRBV7-9	TRBJ2-7	TRBD1	TGTGCCAGCAGCCAAGACAGGGGGACATACGAGCAGTACTTC	CASSQDRGTYEQYF
.	TRBV7-3	TRBJ2-5	TRBD2	TGTGCCAGCAGCCTCCTAGGCGGGGGGCAAGAGACCCAGTACTTC	CASSLLGGGQETQYF
.	TRBV7-2	TRBJ2-3	TRBD1	TGTGCCAGCAGCGCACCGGGACAGGGGGTAGATACGCAGTATTTT	CASSAPGQGVDTQYF
.	TRBV5-1	TRBJ2-6	.	TGCGCCAGCAGCTTGTTGCAGGGGAGGGTAGGTGCCAACGTCCTGACTTTC	CASSLLQGRVGANVLTF
once	TRBV19	TRBJ1-4	.	TGTGCCAGTAGTATAGGGCCCCCGGGAAAACTGTTTTTT	CASSIGPPGKLFF
.	TRBV7-3	TRBJ2-1	TRBD2	TGTGCCAGCAGCTTAAGTAGCGGGAGATTGCCCAATGAGCAGTTCTTC	CASSLSSGRLPNEQFF
.	TRBV19	TRBJ2-7	TRBD1	TGTGCCAGTAGACCGGCCGGGACAGCATCCTACGAGCAGTACTTC	CASRPAGTASYEQYF
.	TRBV4-2	TRBJ2-7	.	TGTGCCAGCAGCCAAGGGCAGGTGGACGAGCAGTACTTC	CASSQGQVDEQYF
.	TRBV27	TRBJ1-4	TRBD1	TGTGCCAGCAGCACCGAATGGACAGGGGGCGTATTTGGAGAAAAACTGTTTTTT	CASSTEWTGGVFGEKLFF
few	TRBV28	TRBJ1-2	.	TGTGCCAGCACCCCCCTTCAGGGTTTCAACTATGGCTACACCTTC	CASTPLQGFNYGYTF
few	TRBV4-1	TRBJ2-5	TRBD2	TGCGCCAGCAGCCGCACGCCCGGACTAGCTCAACTCGGTCAGTACTTC	CASSRTPGLAQLGQYF
many	TRBV4-1	TRBJ2-7	.	TGCGCCAGCAGCCAAGACGGTGTCTACGAGCAGTACTTC	CASSQDGVYEQYF
.	TRBV28	TRBJ2-7	TRBD1	TGTGCCAGCTCCTCAGGGGGAAGCTCCTACGAGCAGTACTTC	CASSSGGSSYEQYF
.	TRBV9	TRBJ2-3	TRBD2	TGTGCCAGCAGCGCCAAATCTAGCGGGAGCTCGTCAGATACGCAGTATTTT	CASSAKSSGSSSDTQYF
.	TRBV19	TRBJ1-4	.	TGTGCCAGTAAGCTAGGGGCAACTAATGAAAAACTGTTTTTT	CASKLGATNEKLFF
.	TRBV25-1	TRBJ2-2	TRBD2	TGTGCCAGCAGGAAGCCCGGGACTAGCGGATTCACCGGGGAGCTGTTTTTT	CASRKPGTSGFTGELFF
.	TRBV7-6	TRBJ1-3	.	TGTGCCAGCAGCACCTTGGACGCCTACTCTGGAAACACCATATATTTT	CASSTLDAYSGNTIYF
.	TRBV11-2	TRBJ2-7	TRBD2	TGTGCCAGCAGTCGTGGACTAGCGGGAGTGGGGGAGCAGTACTTC	CASSRGLAGVGEQYF
.	TRBV29-1	TRBJ2-3	TRBD1	TGCAGCGTTGACGACGCGACAGGGGTCTGGGCAGATACGCAGTATTTT	CSVDDATGVWADTQYF
.	TRBV9	TRBJ2-1	.	TGTGCCAGCAGCCTCAATAGCGGCTCCTACAATGAGCAGTTCTTC	CASSLNSGSYNEQFF
.	TRBV6-5	TRBJ2-7	TRBD2	TGTGCCAGCAGCCACCGACTAGCGGGAATGTACGAGCAGTACTTC	CASSHRLAGMYEQYF
.	TRBV30	TRBJ1-2	.	TGTGCCTGGAGTAGTATGAGGGGCCCCCGCTATGGCTACACCTTC	CAWSSMRGPRYGYTF
.	TRBV10-3	TRBJ1-2	.	TGTGCCATCAGTGAGTCGGCAGGTGGCGGCTACACCTTC	CAISESAGGGYTF
.	TRBV19	TRBJ2-3	.	TGTGCCAGTAGTATACAACCGGGACCATCAGATACGCAGTATTTT	CASSIQPGPSDTQYF
few	TRBV28	TRBJ2-7	TRBD2	TGTGCCAGCAGTAGACCGGGACTAGCGGACCTGGGTGAGCAGTACTTC	CASSRPGLADLGEQYF
few	TRBV30	TRBJ1-1	.	TGTGCCTGGAAGTACGGGGTGAACACTGAAGCTTTCTTT	CAWKYGVNTEAFF
once	TRBV5-1	TRBJ1-1	.	TGCGCCAGCCGGACGAACACTGAAGCTTTCTTT	CASRTNTEAFF
.	TRBV28	TRBJ2-7	.	TGTGCCAGCACCAGGGGTGAAGGTCACTACGAGCAGTACTTC	CASTRGEGHYEQYF
few	TRBV5-4	TRBJ2-1	TRBD2	TGTGCCAGCAGCCCGAGGACTAGCGGGAGCTACAATGAGCAGTTCTTC	CASSPRTSGSYNEQFF
.	TRBV18	TRBJ2-5	TRBD2	TGTGCCAGCTCACGGTCGCGGGAGGGCCTGGAGACCCAGTACTTC	CASSRSREGLETQYF
few	TRBV7-3	TRBJ2-1	TRBD2	TGTGCCAGCAGCTGGGGACTAGCGGGGAATGAGCAGTTCTTC	CASSWGLAGNEQFF